Below are 21 T cell receptor beta chains sequenced from a single sample in a study of OX40 agonist ivuxolimab in advanced cancers. Produced via immunoSEQ multiplex PCR; TCRdb's table is partial and in-frame only. The sample has 60,000 to 75,000 clones; 90% to 95% are singletons. The material sequenced was CD4+ or CD8+ T cells sorted from blood, taken in a trial of the OX40 agonist ivuxolimab. The receptors were sampled from an adult with an advanced solid tumor such as melanoma, head and neck, liver or kidney cancer.

This sequence joins TRBV6-6 and TRBJ2-7; weak D call: TRBD1 (5 bases). CDR1 and CDR2 (germline): MNHNY, SVGAGI (reference sequence). The CDR3 has 14 amino acids. V gave up 6 bases and J gave up 2 bases, with 14 bases separating them. The CDR3 reads CASSLGPGTYEQYF. The CDR3 DNA sequence: TGTGCCAGCAGCTTAGGTCCAGGGACCTACGAGCAGTACTTC.

The J gene is TRBJ2-1, the V gene TRBV7-3; TRBD2 matches at 11 bases. Trimming removed 5 bases from V and 3 bases from J; junction bases left unmatched: 3. The CDR3 has 15 residues. Germline V CDR1 and CDR2: SGHTA, FQGTGA. CDR3 in amino acids: CASSPTSGSYNEQFF. The CDR3 region has the DNA TGTGCCAGCAGCCCAACTAGCGGGAGCTACAATGAGCAGTTCTTC.

The chain carries TRBV5-6 and TRBJ1-6; no clear D. The length of the CDR3 is 18 residues. V dropped 0 bases and J dropped 0 bases, with 13 bases sitting between them. CDR1 is SGHDT, CDR2 YYEEEE, per germline. The CDR3 reads CASSLAVGRSSYNSPLHF. The CDR3 nucleotides read TGTGCCAGCAGCTTGGCGGTGGGGAGGAGCTCCTATAATTCACCCCTCCACTTT.

This chain uses TRBV4-1 with TRBJ2-1; TRBD1 matches 10 bases. The CDR3 has 14 residues. V shed 1 base, J shed 8 bases, and the junction held 2 bases outside the gene matches. Germline V gene sequence: CDR1 MGHRA, CDR2 YSYEKL. For the CDR3, the DNA is TGCGCCAGCAGCCAAGGACAGGGGGCCGATGAGCAGTTCTTC. This codes for CASSQGQGADEQFF.

The chain joins TRBV12-5 to TRBJ1-3; D ambiguous. There are 13 residues in the CDR3. Germline V gives CDR1 LGHNT, CDR2 FRNRAP. V was cut by 2 bases and J by 1 base, with 3 bases left in between. The chain's CDR3 is CASGLISGNTIYF. DNA of the CDR3: TGTGCTAGTGGTTTGATATCTGGAAACACCATATATTTT.

The chain is built from TRBV28 and TRBJ1-2, with D possibly matching TRBD1 (5 bases). With 0 bases removed from V and 0 bases from J, the gap between germline ends came to 8 bases. Per the germline V gene, CDR1 is MDHEN and CDR2 is SYDVKM. This CDR3 contains 15 residues. The CDR3 DNA reads as TGTGCCAGCAGTTTATGGGGGGGAACTAACTATGGCTACACCTTC. Translated, it gives CASSLWGGTNYGYTF.

The rearrangement links TRBV4-3 to TRBJ2-1, with D perhaps matching TRBD1 (6 bases). Trimming took 1 base from V and 7 from J, leaving 23 bases between them. Germline V gene lookup returns CDR1 LGHNA and CDR2 YSLEER. This CDR3 contains 18 residues. The CDR3 DNA is TGCGCCAGCAGCCAAGGCCGTTGGGGCAGGGGTGTCGAAAATGAGCAGTTCTTC. Translation: CASSQGRWGRGVENEQFF.

The chain couples TRBV6-1 to TRBJ2-1, with unresolved D. The V end was cut by 1 base, the J end by 4 bases, with 5 bases between. The V gene's germline CDR1 is MNHNS and CDR2 SASEGT. This CDR3 is 13 amino acids long. The CDR3 loop is CASSEVRYNEQFF. For the CDR3, the DNA is TGTGCCAGCAGTGAAGTCCGGTACAATGAGCAGTTCTTC.

The CDR3: CATSSGGEGNGYTF. The CDR3 DNA reads TGTGCCACCAGCAGTGGAGGGGAGGGGAATGGCTACACCTTC. V usage is TRBV15 and J usage is TRBJ1-2, with D possibly TRBD1 on 5 matching bases. The germline CDR1 and CDR2 sequences are LNHNV and YYDKDF (reference sequence). The CDR3 has 14 residues. Trimming removed 3 bases at V and 6 bases at J, with 14 bases between.

The chain couples TRBV27 to TRBJ2-6; TRBD2 aligns across 9 bases. CDR3 size: 19 residues. Germline loops: CDR1 MNHEY, CDR2 SMNVEV (reference sequence). V gave up 3 bases and J gave up 0 bases; unmatched junction bases: 9. The CDR3 region has the DNA TGTGCCAGCAGTTTCTACTGGACTAGCGTCCCCTCTGGGGCCAACGTCCTGACTTTC. Translating it yields CASSFYWTSVPSGANVLTF.

The chain joins TRBV13 to TRBJ2-5; 9 bases fit TRBD2. J lost 2 bases, V lost 5 bases, and 3 bases had no gene match. This CDR3 contains 14 residues. Germline assignment: CDR1 PRHDT and CDR2 FYEKMQ (reference sequence). CDR3 region: CASSDSGGQETQYF. As DNA, the CDR3 is TGTGCCAGCAGCGATAGCGGGGGTCAAGAGACCCAGTACTTC.

The J gene is TRBJ2-1, the V gene TRBV5-6, with a possible D match to TRBD1 (6 bases). The CDR3 is 14 residues long. V gave up 8 bases and J gave up 0 bases, with 12 bases separating them. Germline CDR1 and CDR2: SGHDT and YYEEEE. CDR3 DNA sequence: TGTGCCAGTCATCCAGGGGACTCCTACAATGAGCAGTTCTTC. This gives the protein CASHPGDSYNEQFF. Complete variable domain (other parts from reference TRBV5-6 and TRBJ2-1): DAGVTQSPTHLIKTRGQQVTLRCSPKSGHDTVSWYQQALGQGPQFIFQYYEEEERQRGNFPDRFSGHQFPNYSSELNVNALLLGDSALYLCASHPGDSYNEQFFGPGTRLTVL.

This sequence joins TRBV4-1 and TRBJ2-7; unclear D gene. The V gene lost 3 bases and the J gene lost 2 bases, with 14 bases spanning the gap. Germline-derived CDR1 and CDR2 are MGHRA and YSYEKL. The CDR3 is 15 residues long. The DNA of the CDR3 is TGCGCCAGCAGCCAGGAAAAATTTCCAACCTACGAGCAGTACTTC. Encoded protein: CASSQEKFPTYEQYF.

The chain uses TRBV5-4 and TRBJ1-4, with a possible D match to TRBD1 (5 bases). V was trimmed by 4 bases and J by 0 bases, leaving 10 bases between them. This CDR3 spans 15 amino acids. Germline V gives CDR1 SGHNT, CDR2 YYREEE (reference sequence). CDR3 coding DNA: TGTGCCAGCAGCGCCACAGGATCAACTAATGAAAAACTGTTTTTT. Translated: CASSATGSTNEKLFF.

The rearrangement joins TRBV19 to TRBJ2-3, with a weak D call TRBD2 (5 bases). The CDR3 totals 16 residues. In germline, CDR1 is LNHDA, CDR2 SQIVND (reference sequence). V lost 5 bases and J 6 bases, leaving 21 bases between the germline ends. Written as DNA, the CDR3 is TGTGCCAGTAGTGACCTCAGCCGGGGTGGTGGGGATACGCAGTATTTT. Protein sequence: CASSDLSRGGGDTQYF.

The chain recombines TRBV5-1 with TRBJ2-3; maybe TRBD2 (6 bases). Germline CDR1 is SGHRS and CDR2 is YFSETQ. CDR3 length equals 17 residues. V lost 0 bases and J lost 4, with 18 bases in between. The DNA for the CDR3 is TGCGCCAGCAGCTTGGAGATAGCGGTTTCGGGCCCAGATACGCAGTATTTT. Protein: CASSLEIAVSGPDTQYF.

Only one count was recorded for this clone. The V and J genes are TRBV5-1 and TRBJ2-5; 7 bases match TRBD2. Germline V lookup: CDR1 SGHRS, CDR2 YFSETQ. The CDR3 has 17 amino acids. The V gene end was trimmed by 7 bases and the J gene end by 5 bases; junction bases not matched to a gene: 20. The CDR3 bases are TGCGCCAGCCGTAGTCCCCGGGGGGTTGTTAGTCCGGAGACCCAGTACTTC. Encoded protein: CASRSPRGVVSPETQYF.

This clone has only one observation. This sequence joins TRBV6-5 and TRBJ2-7; D is perhaps TRBD2 (5 bases). V was pared by 5 bases and J by 6 bases, with 11 bases between. This CDR3 region has 12 residues. Germline CDR1 reads MNHEY; CDR2 reads SVGAGI. The CDR3 loop is CASSPAGVEQYF. CDR3 bases: TGTGCCAGCAGTCCTGCCGGGGTCGAGCAGTACTTC.

The chain carries TRBV5-4 and TRBJ2-7; 7 bases fit TRBD2. CDR1 and CDR2 (germline): SGHNT, YYREEE (reference sequence). This CDR3 contains 17 residues. V was clipped by 0 bases and J by 3 bases; unmatched bases: 12. CDR3 DNA sequence: TGTGCCAGCAGCTTGGCCGAGGCTAGCGGACTTAACTACGAGCAGTACTTC. Translation gives CASSLAEASGLNYEQYF.

This chain joins TRBV6-1 and TRBJ1-5; D is undetermined. Between the trimmed V and J ends, which lost 7 bases and 2 bases, there was a span of 3 bases. Germline lookup yields CDR1 MNHNS and CDR2 SASEGT. This CDR3 has 11 residues. CDR3 loop: CASNRNQPQHF. The CDR3 region has the DNA TGTGCCAGCAATCGCAATCAGCCCCAGCATTTT.

This chain links TRBV7-2 with TRBJ2-7; 8 bases align to TRBD2. Looked up from germline, CDR1 is SGHTA and CDR2 is FQGNSA. V trimming: 2 bases; J trimming: 0 bases; junction bases outside the gene matches: 3. This CDR3 comprises 15 residues. Here the CDR3 reads CASSLLAGSSYEQYF. The CDR3 nucleotides read TGTGCCAGCAGCTTATTAGCGGGGAGCTCCTACGAGCAGTACTTC. The complete variable domain, with remaining parts taken from reference TRBV7-2 and TRBJ2-7, reads GAGVSQSPSNKVTEKGKDVELRCDPISGHTALYWYRQSLGQGLEFLIYFQGNSAPDKSGLPSDRFSAERTGGSVSTLTIQRTQQEDSAVYLCASSLLAGSSYEQYFGPGTRLTVT.